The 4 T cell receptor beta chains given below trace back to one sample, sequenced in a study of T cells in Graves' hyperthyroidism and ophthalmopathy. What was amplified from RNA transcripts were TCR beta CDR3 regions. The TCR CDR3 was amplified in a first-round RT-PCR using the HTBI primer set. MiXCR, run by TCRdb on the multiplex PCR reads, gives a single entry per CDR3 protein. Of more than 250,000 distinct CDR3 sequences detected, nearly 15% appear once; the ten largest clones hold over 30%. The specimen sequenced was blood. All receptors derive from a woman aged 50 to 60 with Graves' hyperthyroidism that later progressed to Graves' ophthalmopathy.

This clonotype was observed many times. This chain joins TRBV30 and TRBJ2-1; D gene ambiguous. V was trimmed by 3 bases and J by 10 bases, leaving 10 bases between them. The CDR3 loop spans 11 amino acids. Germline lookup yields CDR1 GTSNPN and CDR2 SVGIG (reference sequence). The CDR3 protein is CAWRGLAEQFF. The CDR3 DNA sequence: TGTGCCTGGAGGGGATTAGCCGAGCAGTTCTTC. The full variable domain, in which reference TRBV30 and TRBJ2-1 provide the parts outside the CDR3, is SQTIHQWPATLVQPVGSPLSLECTVEGTSNPNLYWYRQAAGRGLQLLFYSVGIGQISSEVPQNLSASRPQDRQFILSSKKLLLSDSGFYLCAWRGLAEQFFGPGTRLTVL.

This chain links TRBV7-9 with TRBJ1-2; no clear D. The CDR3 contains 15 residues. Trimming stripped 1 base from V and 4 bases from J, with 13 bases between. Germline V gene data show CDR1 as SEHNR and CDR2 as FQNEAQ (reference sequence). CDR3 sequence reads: CASSLGSATSYGYTF. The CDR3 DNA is TGTGCCAGCAGCTTAGGAAGCGCCACGTCCTATGGCTACACCTTC.

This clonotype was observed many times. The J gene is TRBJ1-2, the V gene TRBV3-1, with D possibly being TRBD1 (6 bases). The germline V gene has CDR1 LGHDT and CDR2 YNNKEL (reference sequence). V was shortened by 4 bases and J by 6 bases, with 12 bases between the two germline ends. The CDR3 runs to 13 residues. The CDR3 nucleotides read TGTGCCAGCAGCCCGAGGGACACGGATGGCTACACCTTC. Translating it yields CASSPRDTDGYTF.

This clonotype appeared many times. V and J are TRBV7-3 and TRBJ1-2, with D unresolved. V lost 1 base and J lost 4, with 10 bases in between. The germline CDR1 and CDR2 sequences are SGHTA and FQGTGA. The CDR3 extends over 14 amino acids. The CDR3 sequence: CASSLNGLGYGYTF. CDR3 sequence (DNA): TGTGCCAGCAGCTTAAACGGGTTGGGCTATGGCTACACCTTC.